Each of the 4 T cell receptor beta chains below was sequenced from the same sample in a study of T-cell reconstitution after alpha-beta-depleted transplantation in children. Preparation of the TCRbeta library was carried out with unique molecular identifiers. TCRdb re-analysed the PCR reads in MiXCR, keeping a single row per CDR3 protein. The table includes roughly 250,000 distinct CDR3 sequences, roughly 7.7% detected once. The sample here was PBMCs, mostly from graft donor cells, taken 180 days after TCRalphabeta/CD19-depleted stem cell transplant. Receptor source: a male patient between 10 and 17 years old who had a stem cell transplant for acute lymphoblastic leukemia, so the T cells may come from the graft donor.

This clonotype occurred many times. The V call is TRBV27, the J call TRBJ2-2; D is unclear. V lost 9 bases, J lost 4 bases, and 12 bases lay in between. The germline V gene encodes CDR1 MNHEY and CDR2 SMNVEV (reference sequence). The CDR3 totals 13 residues. CDR3 sequence: CASSFGRTGELFF. The CDR3 bases are TGTGCCAGTTCTTTCGGACGCACCGGGGAGCTGTTTTTT.

V is TRBV4-3 and J is TRBJ1-2; D is possibly TRBD1 (6 bases). The germline CDR1 and CDR2 sequences are LGHNA and YSLEER. Trimming took 4 bases from V and 4 from J, leaving 16 bases between them. CDR3 length: 15 amino acids. CDR3 sequence: CASSPEGGGSYGYTF. In DNA form, the CDR3 reads TGCGCCAGCAGCCCCGAGGGGGGAGGTAGCTATGGCTACACCTTC.

This clonotype was recorded once. It may be a read error: a sequence one base away is much more abundant. The rearrangement links TRBV6-5 to TRBJ2-1; 11 nucleotides align to TRBD2. The V gene end was trimmed by 2 bases and the J gene end by 6 bases; junction bases not matched to a gene: 6. In germline, CDR1 is MNHEY, CDR2 SVGAGI. CDR3 size: 16 residues. The CDR3, as DNA: TGTGCCAGCAGTTACCCGACTAGCGGGGTGGGCAATGAGCAGTTCTTC. It encodes CASSYPTSGVGNEQFF.

This clonotype occurred many times. This chain connects TRBV10-3 to TRBJ1-1; D gene uncertain. V lost 7 bases to trimming and J lost 1 base, with 10 bases between them. CDR3 length equals 13 residues. Per germline, CDR1 ENHRY and CDR2 SYGVKD. The CDR3 DNA sequence: TGTGCCATCAACGAGGGAGGGAACACTGAAGCTTTCTTT. It is translated as CAINEGGNTEAFF.